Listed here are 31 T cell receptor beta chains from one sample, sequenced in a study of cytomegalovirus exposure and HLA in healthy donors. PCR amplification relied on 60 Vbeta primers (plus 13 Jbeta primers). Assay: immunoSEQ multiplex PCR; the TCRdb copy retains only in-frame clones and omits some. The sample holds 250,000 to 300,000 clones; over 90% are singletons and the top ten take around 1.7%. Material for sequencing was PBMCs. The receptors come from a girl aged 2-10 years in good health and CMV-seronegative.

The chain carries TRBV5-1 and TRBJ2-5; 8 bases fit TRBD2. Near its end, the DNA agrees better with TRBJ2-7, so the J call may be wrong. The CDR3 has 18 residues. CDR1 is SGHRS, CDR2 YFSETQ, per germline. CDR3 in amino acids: CASSLRSGDSSSSYEQYF. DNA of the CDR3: TGCGCCAGCAGCTTGCGTAGCGGGGACTCCTCTAGCTCCTACGAGCAGTACTTC.

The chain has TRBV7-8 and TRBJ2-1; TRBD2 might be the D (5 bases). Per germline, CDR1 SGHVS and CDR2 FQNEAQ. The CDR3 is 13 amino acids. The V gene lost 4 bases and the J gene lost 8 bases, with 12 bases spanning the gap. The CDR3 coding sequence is TGTGCCAGCAGCTCAAGAGGGTTAGATGAGCAGTTCTTC. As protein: CASSSRGLDEQFF.

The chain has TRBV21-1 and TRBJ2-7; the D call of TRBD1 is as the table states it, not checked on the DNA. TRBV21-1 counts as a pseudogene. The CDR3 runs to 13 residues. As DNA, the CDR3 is TGTGCCAGCAGCAAAGATCTAAGGGGCCGCCGGTACTTC. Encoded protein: CASSKDLRGRRYF.

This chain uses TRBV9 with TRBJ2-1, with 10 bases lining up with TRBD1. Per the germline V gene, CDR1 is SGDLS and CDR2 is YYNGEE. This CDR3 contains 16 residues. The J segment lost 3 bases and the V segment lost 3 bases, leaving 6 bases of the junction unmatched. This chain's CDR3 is CASSAPGTGVYNEQFF. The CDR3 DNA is TGTGCCAGCAGCGCCCCCGGGACAGGGGTCTACAATGAGCAGTTCTTC.

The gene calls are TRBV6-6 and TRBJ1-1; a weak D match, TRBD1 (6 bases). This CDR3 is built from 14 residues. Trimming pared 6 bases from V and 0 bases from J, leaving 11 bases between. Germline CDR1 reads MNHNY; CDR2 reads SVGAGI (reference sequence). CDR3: CASRYTGLNTEAFF. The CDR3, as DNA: TGTGCCAGCAGATATACAGGGTTGAACACTGAAGCTTTCTTT.

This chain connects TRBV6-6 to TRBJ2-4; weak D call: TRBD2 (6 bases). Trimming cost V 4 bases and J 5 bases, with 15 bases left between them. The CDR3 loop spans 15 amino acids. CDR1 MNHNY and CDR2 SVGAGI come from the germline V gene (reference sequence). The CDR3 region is CASSLYGGLENIQYF. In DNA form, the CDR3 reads TGTGCCAGCAGTTTGTACGGAGGGTTGGAAAACATTCAGTACTTC.

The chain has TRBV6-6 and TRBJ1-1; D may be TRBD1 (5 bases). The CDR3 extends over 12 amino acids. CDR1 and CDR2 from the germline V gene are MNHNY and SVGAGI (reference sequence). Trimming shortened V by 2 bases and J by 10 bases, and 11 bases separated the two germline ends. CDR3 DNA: TGTGCCAGCAGTTACGCTCCAGGGTCAGCTTTCTTT. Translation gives CASSYAPGSAFF.

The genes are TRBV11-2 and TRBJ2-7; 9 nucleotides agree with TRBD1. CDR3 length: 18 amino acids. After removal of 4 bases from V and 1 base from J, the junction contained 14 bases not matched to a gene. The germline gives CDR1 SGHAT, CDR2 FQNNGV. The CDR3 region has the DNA TGTGCCAGCAGCTCGGGACAGGGCGAAGTGTCAAGGTCCTACGAGCAGTACTTC. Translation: CASSSGQGEVSRSYEQYF.

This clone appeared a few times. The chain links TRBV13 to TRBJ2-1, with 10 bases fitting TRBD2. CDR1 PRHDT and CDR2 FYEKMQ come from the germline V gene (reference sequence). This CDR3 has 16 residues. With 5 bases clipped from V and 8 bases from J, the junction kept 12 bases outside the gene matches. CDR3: CASSRKLAGRGDEQFF. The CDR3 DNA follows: TGTGCCAGCAGCAGAAAACTAGCGGGACGGGGGGATGAGCAGTTCTTC.

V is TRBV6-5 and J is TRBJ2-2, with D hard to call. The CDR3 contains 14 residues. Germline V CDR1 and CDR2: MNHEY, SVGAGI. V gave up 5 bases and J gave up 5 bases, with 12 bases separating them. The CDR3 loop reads CASSPPSGTGELFF. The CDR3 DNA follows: TGTGCCAGCAGTCCACCCTCCGGGACCGGGGAGCTGTTTTTT.

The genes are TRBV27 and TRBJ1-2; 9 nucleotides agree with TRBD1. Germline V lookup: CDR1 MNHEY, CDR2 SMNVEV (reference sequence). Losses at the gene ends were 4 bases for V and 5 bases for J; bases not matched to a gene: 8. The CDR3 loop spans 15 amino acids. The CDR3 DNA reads TGTGCCAGCAGTTCCACCGGGACAGGGATTTATGGCTACACCTTC. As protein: CASSSTGTGIYGYTF.

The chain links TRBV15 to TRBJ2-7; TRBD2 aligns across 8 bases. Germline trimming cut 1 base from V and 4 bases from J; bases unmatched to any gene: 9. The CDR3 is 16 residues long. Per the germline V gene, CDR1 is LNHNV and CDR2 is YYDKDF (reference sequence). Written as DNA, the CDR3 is TGTGCCACCAGCAGAGGCCCCGAAGGCGGGGGGTACGAGCAGTACTTC. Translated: CATSRGPEGGGYEQYF.

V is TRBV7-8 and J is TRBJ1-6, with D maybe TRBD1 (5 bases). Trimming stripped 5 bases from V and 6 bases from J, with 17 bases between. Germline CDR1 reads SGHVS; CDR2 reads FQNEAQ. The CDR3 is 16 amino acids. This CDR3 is CASSPPGDPGNSPLHF. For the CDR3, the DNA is TGTGCCAGCAGCCCCCCGGGGGATCCGGGTAATTCACCCCTCCACTTT.

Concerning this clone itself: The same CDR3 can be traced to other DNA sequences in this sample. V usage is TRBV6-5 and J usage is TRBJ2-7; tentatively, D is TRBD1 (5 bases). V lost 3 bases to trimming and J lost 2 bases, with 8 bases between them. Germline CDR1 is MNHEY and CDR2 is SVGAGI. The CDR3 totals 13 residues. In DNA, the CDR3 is TGTGCCAGCAGTTATAGGGGCACCTACGAGCAGTACTTC. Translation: CASSYRGTYEQYF.

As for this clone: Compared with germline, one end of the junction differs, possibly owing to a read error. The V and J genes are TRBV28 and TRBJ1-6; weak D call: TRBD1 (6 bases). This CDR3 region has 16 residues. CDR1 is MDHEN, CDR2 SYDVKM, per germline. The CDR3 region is CASSLGGASFNSPLHF. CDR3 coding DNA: TGTGCCAGCAGTTTAGGGGGGGCCTCCTTTAATTCACCCCTCCACTTT.

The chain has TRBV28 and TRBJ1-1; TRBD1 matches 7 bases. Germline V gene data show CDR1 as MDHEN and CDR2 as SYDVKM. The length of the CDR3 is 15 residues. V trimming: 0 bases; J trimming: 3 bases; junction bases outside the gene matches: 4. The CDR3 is CASSLWTGRDTEAFF. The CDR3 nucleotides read TGTGCCAGCAGTTTATGGACAGGGCGGGACACTGAAGCTTTCTTT.

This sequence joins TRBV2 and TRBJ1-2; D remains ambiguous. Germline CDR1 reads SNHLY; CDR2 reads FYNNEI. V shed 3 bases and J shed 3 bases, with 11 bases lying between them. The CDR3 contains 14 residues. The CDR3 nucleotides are TGTGCCAGCAGTGATTTGAACAGAGACTATGGCTACACCTTC. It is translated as CASSDLNRDYGYTF.

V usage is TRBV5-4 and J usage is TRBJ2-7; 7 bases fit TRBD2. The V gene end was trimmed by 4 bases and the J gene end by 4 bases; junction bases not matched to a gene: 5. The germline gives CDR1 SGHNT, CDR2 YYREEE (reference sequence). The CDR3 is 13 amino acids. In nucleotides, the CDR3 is TGTGCCAGCAGCCCCGCCGGGGGGTACGAGCAGTACTTC. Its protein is CASSPAGGYEQYF.

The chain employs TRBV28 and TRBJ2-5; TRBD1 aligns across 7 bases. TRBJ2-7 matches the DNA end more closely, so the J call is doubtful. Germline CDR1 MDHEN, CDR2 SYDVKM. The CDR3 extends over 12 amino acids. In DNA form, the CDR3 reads TGTGCCAGCAGTTTACCAGGGGGCGAGCAGTACTTC. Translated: CASSLPGGEQYF.

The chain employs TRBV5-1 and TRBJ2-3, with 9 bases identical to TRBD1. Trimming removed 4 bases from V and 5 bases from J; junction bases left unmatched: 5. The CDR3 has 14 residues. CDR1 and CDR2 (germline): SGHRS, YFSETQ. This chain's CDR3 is CASSPRQGGDTQYF. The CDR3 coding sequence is TGCGCCAGCAGCCCACGACAGGGGGGAGATACGCAGTATTTT.

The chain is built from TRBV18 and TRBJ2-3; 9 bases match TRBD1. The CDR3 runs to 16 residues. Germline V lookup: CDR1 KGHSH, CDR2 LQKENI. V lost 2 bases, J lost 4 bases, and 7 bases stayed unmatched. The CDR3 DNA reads TGTGCCAGCTCACCATGGGTTGGACAGGGGTCAGATACGCAGTATTTT. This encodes CASSPWVGQGSDTQYF.

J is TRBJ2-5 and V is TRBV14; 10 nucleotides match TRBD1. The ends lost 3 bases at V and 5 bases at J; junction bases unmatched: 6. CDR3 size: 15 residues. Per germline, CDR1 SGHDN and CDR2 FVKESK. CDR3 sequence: CASSQTTGGQETQYF. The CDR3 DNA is TGTGCCAGCAGCCAGACGACAGGGGGCCAGGAGACCCAGTACTTC. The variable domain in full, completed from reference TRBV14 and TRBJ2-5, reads EAGVTQFPSHSVIEKGQTVTLRCDPISGHDNLYWYRRVMGKEIKFLLHFVKESKQDESGMPNNRFLAERTGGTYSTLKVQPAELEDSGVYFCASSQTTGGQETQYFGPGTRLLVL.

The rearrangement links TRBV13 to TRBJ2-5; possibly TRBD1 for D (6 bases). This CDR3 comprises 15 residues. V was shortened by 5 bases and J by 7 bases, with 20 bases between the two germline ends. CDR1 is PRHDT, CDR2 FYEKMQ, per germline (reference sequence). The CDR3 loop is CASSRPSGHQTTQYF. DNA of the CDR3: TGTGCCAGCAGCCGACCGTCGGGACATCAAACGACCCAGTACTTC. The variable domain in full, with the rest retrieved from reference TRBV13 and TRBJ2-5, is AAGVIQSPRHLIKEKRETATLKCYPIPRHDTVYWYQQGPGQDPQFLISFYEKMQSDKGSIPDRFSAQQFSDYHSELNMSSLELGDSALYFCASSRPSGHQTTQYFGPGTRLLVL.

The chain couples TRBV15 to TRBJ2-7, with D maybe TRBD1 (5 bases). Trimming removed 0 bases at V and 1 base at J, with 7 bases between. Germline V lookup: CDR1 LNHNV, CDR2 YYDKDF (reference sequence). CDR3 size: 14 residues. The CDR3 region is CATSRERGSYEQYF. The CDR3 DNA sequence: TGTGCCACCAGCAGAGAAAGGGGATCCTACGAGCAGTACTTC.

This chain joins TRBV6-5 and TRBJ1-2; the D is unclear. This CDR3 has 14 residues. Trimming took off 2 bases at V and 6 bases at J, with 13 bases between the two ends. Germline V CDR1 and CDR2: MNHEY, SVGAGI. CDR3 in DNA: TGTGCCAGCAGTTACGGCGGAGGGATCGATGGCTACACCTTC. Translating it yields CASSYGGGIDGYTF.

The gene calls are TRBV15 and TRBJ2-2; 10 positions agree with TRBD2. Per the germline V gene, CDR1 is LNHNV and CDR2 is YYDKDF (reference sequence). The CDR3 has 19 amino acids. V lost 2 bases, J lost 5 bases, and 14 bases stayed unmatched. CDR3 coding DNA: TGTGCCACCAGCAGATCCCCCCTACAGGCTAGCGGGAGAACCGGGGAGCTGTTTTTT. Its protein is CATSRSPLQASGRTGELFF.

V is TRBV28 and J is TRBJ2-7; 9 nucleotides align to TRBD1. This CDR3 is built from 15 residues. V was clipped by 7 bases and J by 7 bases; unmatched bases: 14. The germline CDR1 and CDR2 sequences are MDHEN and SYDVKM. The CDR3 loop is CASTSTGGRLREQYF. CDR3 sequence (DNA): TGTGCCAGCACCTCGACAGGGGGACGGTTACGTGAGCAGTACTTC.

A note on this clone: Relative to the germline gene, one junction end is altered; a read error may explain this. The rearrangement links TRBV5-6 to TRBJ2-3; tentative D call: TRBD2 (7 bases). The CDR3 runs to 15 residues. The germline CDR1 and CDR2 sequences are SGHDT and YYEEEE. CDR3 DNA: TGTGCCAGCAACTTGCCCGGGGGGCCCACAGATACGCAGTATTTT. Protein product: CASNLPGGPTDTQYF. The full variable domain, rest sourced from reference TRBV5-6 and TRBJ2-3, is DAGVTQSPTHLIKTRGQQVTLRCSPKSGHDTVSWYQQALGQGPQFIFQYYEEEERQRGNFPDRFSGHQFPNYSSELNVNALLLGDSALYLCASNLPGGPTDTQYFGPGTRLTVL.

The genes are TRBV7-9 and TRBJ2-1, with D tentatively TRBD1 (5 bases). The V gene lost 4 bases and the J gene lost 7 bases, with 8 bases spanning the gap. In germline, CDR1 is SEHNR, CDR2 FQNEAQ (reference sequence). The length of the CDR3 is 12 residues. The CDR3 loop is CASSSRENEQFF. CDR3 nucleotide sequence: TGTGCCAGCAGCTCCAGGGAAAATGAGCAGTTCTTC.

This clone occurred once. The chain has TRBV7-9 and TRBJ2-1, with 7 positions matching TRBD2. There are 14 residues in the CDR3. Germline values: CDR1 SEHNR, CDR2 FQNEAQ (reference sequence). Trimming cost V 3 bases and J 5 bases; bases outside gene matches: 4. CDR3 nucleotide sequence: TGTGCCAGCAGCTTCGCGGGAGCAGACAATGAGCAGTTCTTC. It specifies CASSFAGADNEQFF.

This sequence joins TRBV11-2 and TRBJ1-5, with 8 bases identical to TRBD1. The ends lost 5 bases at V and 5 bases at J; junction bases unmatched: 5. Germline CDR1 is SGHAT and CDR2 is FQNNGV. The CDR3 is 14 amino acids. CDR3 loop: CASSTGQGYQPQHF. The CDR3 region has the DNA TGTGCCAGCAGCACCGGACAGGGCTATCAGCCCCAGCATTTT.